The rows below give T cell receptor beta chains drawn from one sample of a study of blood T cell repertoires in COVID-19. Sequencing used immunoSEQ multiplex PCR; TCRdb keeps in-frame clones, though not all of them. This sample carries some 240,000 clones, over 70% of them seen once, and the ten largest clones take 3.1%. Specimen: PBMCs or T cells enriched from blood (not recorded which). These receptors all come from a woman aged 40 to 50 who had been exposed to COVID-19. Each CDR3 is given with its conserved first and last residue. A D gene is named only where the DNA matches it firmly. Rows may omit the clone size; those that give it use once, few, many or a size class.

TRBD2,TRBV29-1,TRBJ2-1,-,CSAHSGTSGNNEQFF,TGCAGCGCTCATAGTGGGACTAGCGGGAACAATGAGCAGTTCTTC
-,TRBV29-1,TRBJ1-1,-,CSVGEGRVNTEAFF,TGCAGCGTCGGGGAGGGCAGAGTGAACACTGAAGCTTTCTTT
-,TRBV10-3,TRBJ1-6,-,CAISGAGDNSPLHF,TGTGCCATCAGCGGCGCAGGGGACAATTCACCCCTCCACTTT
-,TRBV6-5,TRBJ1-1,-,CASSRTDWYTEAFF,TGTGCCAGCAGTCGGACAGATTGGTACACTGAAGCTTTCTTT
TRBD2,TRBV19,TRBJ2-3,-,CASRRHIGLAGGLVTDTQYF,TGTGCCAGTAGAAGACATATTGGACTAGCGGGGGGTTTAGTGACAGATACGCAGTATTTT
-,TRBV5-6,TRBJ1-1,once,CASTLRVFTEAFF,TGTGCCAGCACCCTCCGGGTCTTCACTGAAGCTTTCTTT
TRBD1,TRBV9,TRBJ1-3,-,CASNGGQVSGNTIYF,TGTGCCAGCAACGGAGGACAGGTCTCTGGAAACACCATATATTTT
-,TRBV25-1,TRBJ1-2,-,CASSDLRGVSYGYTF,TGTGCCAGCAGCGACCTTCGGGGGGTATCCTATGGCTACACCTTC
-,TRBV7-9,TRBJ2-1,-,CASSLAGGEQFF,TGTGCCAGCAGTCTCGCCGGGGGTGAGCAGTTCTTC
-,TRBV7-3,TRBJ2-5,-,CASSLMGGETQYF,TGTGCCAGCAGCTTAATGGGCGGGGAGACCCAGTACTTC
-,TRBV25-1,TRBJ2-1,-,CASSQLNNEQFF,TGTGCCAGCAGTCAACTTAACAATGAGCAGTTCTTC
-,TRBV11-2,TRBJ1-1,-,CASSPLEAFF,TGTGCCAGCAGCCCCCTGGAGGCTTTCTTT
TRBD1,TRBV5-1,TRBJ2-7,few,CASSLQGMKSPYEQYF,TGCGCCAGCAGCTTACAGGGGATGAAGAGTCCCTACGAGCAGTACTTC
TRBD2,TRBV4-2,TRBJ2-1,-,CASSQLGASGRRRNEQFF,TGTGCCAGCAGCCAACTGGGGGCTAGCGGGAGAAGGAGGAATGAGCAGTTCTTC
-,TRBV3-1/TRBV3-2,TRBJ1-2,-,CASSQGRQRSAHF,TGTGCCAGCAGCCAAGGGCGGCAAAGGTCAGCCCACTTC
TRBD2,TRBV7-3,TRBJ2-3,-,CASSPERTSGTDTQYF,TGTGCCAGCAGCCCAGAGAGGACTAGCGGGACAGATACGCAGTATTTT
-,TRBV10-3,TRBJ1-2,-,CAISQNDYGYTF,TGTGCCATCAGCCAGAACGACTATGGCTACACCTTC
-,TRBV14,TRBJ2-1,-,CASSQDKATGDQQFF,TGTGCCAGCAGCCAAGATAAAGCGACCGGGGATCAGCAGTTCTTC
TRBD2,TRBV19,TRBJ2-3,once,CASSPGLGTDTQYF,TGTGCCAGTAGTCCTGGACTAGGAACAGATACGCAGTATTTT
-,TRBV28,TRBJ2-3,many,CASSLRDTQYF,TGTGCCAGCAGTTTGAGGGATACGCAGTATTTT
-,TRBV19,TRBJ1-5,-,CASSIDARLRNQPQHF,TGTGCCAGTAGTATAGATGCCAGGTTACGCAATCAGCCCCAGCATTTT
-,TRBV6-1,TRBJ1-2,-,CASSESQEGYGYTF,TGTGCCAGCAGTGAATCACAGGAGGGCTATGGCTACACCTTC
TRBD2,TRBV27,TRBJ2-7,-,CASSLKGGSYEQYF,TGTGCCAGCAGTTTAAAGGGAGGGTCCTACGAGCAGTACTTC
-,TRBV5-1,TRBJ2-7,-,CASSLGTATPYEQYF,TGCGCCAGCAGCTTGGGCACAGCCACCCCCTACGAGCAGTACTTC
-,TRBV10-3,TRBJ1-6,-,CAISESGRDNSPLHF,TGTGCCATCAGTGAGTCCGGCAGGGATAATTCACCCCTCCACTTT
TRBD1,TRBV29-1,TRBJ2-7,-,CSVEYGDSRYEQYF,TGCAGCGTTGAATATGGGGACAGCCGTTACGAGCAGTACTTC
-,TRBV7-2,TRBJ2-1,-,CASSLRDFPNNEQFF,TGTGCCAGCAGCCTCCGAGACTTCCCTAACAATGAGCAGTTCTTC
-,TRBV19,TRBJ1-6,-,CAASPGLFNSPLHF,TGTGCCGCCTCCCCCGGACTTTTTAATTCACCCCTCCACTTT
TRBD1,TRBV5-5,TRBJ2-7,-,CASSWTGSSYEQYF,TGTGCCAGCAGCTGGACAGGGAGCTCCTACGAGCAGTACTTC
-,TRBV5-8,TRBJ2-3,-,CASSSSRGWGADTQYF,TGTGCCAGCAGCTCCTCCCGAGGTTGGGGGGCAGATACGCAGTATTTT
-,TRBV7-6,TRBJ1-5,once,CASSSTGHNQPQHF,TGTGCCAGCAGCTCGACGGGTCATAATCAGCCCCAGCATTTT
-,TRBV2,TRBJ1-3,-,CATGLTGNTIYF,TGTGCCACCGGACTGACTGGAAACACCATATATTTT
-,TRBV19,TRBJ1-1,-,CASSIDIGLSGAEAFF,TGTGCCAGTAGTATAGATATTGGCCTCTCAGGCGCTGAAGCTTTCTTT
-,TRBV4-2,TRBJ1-1,-,CASSPPTQGMGSEAFF,TGTGCCAGCAGCCCCCCGACACAGGGTATGGGCTCTGAAGCTTTCTTT
TRBD2,TRBV28,TRBJ2-1,-,CASSSLAGGPHNEQFF,TGTGCCAGCAGTTCCCTAGCGGGAGGGCCCCACAATGAGCAGTTCTTC
-,TRBV4-3,TRBJ2-1,-,CATRGGLHNEQFF,TGCGCCACCAGAGGGGGATTGCACAATGAGCAGTTCTTC
TRBD2,TRBV3-1/TRBV3-2,TRBJ2-5,few,CASSHRTSGGGETQYF,TGTGCCAGCAGCCACCGGACTAGCGGGGGAGGAGAGACCCAGTACTTC
TRBD1,TRBV4-3,TRBJ1-2,once,CASSQLTGGGRTLGYTF,TGCGCCAGCAGCCAATTGACAGGGGGGGGGAGAACTCTGGGCTACACCTTC
TRBD1,TRBV29-1,TRBJ2-1,-,CSFRDRSYNEQFF,TGCAGCTTCCGGGACAGGTCCTACAATGAGCAGTTCTTC
TRBD2,TRBV24-1,TRBJ2-2,-,CATSPPGAGVRPGELFF,TGTGCCACCAGCCCGCCAGGCGCGGGAGTCCGGCCCGGGGAGCTGTTTTTT
-,TRBV24-1,TRBJ2-5,-,CATSDYDSPETQYF,TGTGCCACCAGTGATTACGACAGCCCAGAGACCCAGTACTTC
-,TRBV2,TRBJ1-2,-,CASSDGGVGGYTF,TGTGCCAGCAGCGACGGAGGGGTTGGAGGCTACACCTTC
-,TRBV6-5,TRBJ1-1,-,CASRDTARTEAFF,TGTGCCAGCCGGGACACCGCGCGCACTGAAGCTTTCTTT
TRBD1,TRBV14,TRBJ1-4,few,CASSQRTGFVEKLFF,TGTGCCAGCAGCCAAAGGACAGGGTTTGTTGAAAAACTGTTTTTT
-,TRBV19,TRBJ2-2,-,CASTLAKGYTGELFF,TGTGCCAGTACCCTAGCGAAGGGATACACCGGGGAGCTGTTTTTT